The clone carrying this T cell receptor beta chain was seen many times. Its antigen remains unknown. Study-wide points: Whole repertoires were not studied in the larger cohort, only one V-J beta rearrangement. Tumor memory CD4+ T cell TCR gene usage was found to cluster with blood and lymph node memory CD4+ cells and with lymph node naive CD4+ cells.

Semi-nested PCR with Nested Universal Primer A followed constant-region reverse priming of full-length variable regions. TCRdb recomputed calls from the 5' RACE reads with MiXCR, one row per CDR3 protein. The sample lists under 65,000 distinct CDR3 sequences; around 20% were seen once. Germline V CDR1 and CDR2: LGHNA, YSLEER. The CDR3 runs 13 residues. V was pared by 0 bases and J by 7 bases, with 9 bases between. Cells sorted as Tregs were CD4+, CD25+ and CD127-/low. The sequence was obtained from a female donor with breast cancer. The sequenced sample was tumor-infiltrating Tregs sorted from the breast tumor. The chain couples TRBV4-3 to TRBJ1-2; D is unresolved. CDR3 loop: CASSQDQRGGYTF. In DNA, the CDR3 is TGCGCCAGCAGCCAAGATCAACGAGGTGGCTACACCTTC.